The source of this T cell receptor beta chain is a study of cytotoxic CD8 clonotypes in ibrutinib-treated CLL. Study-level information: The study recorded mean values of approximately 260,000 productive templates and 80,000 to 100,000 productive rearrangements per sample. Study-wide results and caveats: Under therapy, public clonotypes either contracted or stayed stable, and they were uncommon.

In its sample, this clone was seen a few times. The antigen remains undetermined. With sequencing, the targeted depth ranged from 1 in 200,000 to 1 in 1 million T cells. Here immunoSEQ multiplex PCR was the method, and the copy in TCRdb shows in-frame clones only, minus some. The sample lists just over 200,000 clones, around 75% occurring once. CDR1 and CDR2 (germline): SGHVS, FNYEAQ. V was clipped by 3 bases and J by 4 bases; unmatched bases: 0. This CDR3 spans 14 amino acids. This clonotype was sampled from a human donor with chronic lymphocytic leukemia. V gene TRBV7-6 combines with J gene TRBJ1-5, with 10 bases identical to TRBD1. The sequencing used PBMCs, collected after 12 months of ibrutinib treatment. The CDR3 DNA follows: TGTGCCAGCAGCTTGGACAGGGGGAATCAGCCCCAGCATTTT. This translates into CASSLDRGNQPQHF. The whole variable domain, filled in from reference TRBV7-6 and TRBJ1-5, reads GAGVSQSPRYKVTKRGQDVALRCDPISGHVSLYWYRQALGQGPEFLTYFNYEAQQDKSGLPNDRFSAERPEGSISTLTIQRTEQRDSAMYRCASSLDRGNQPQHFGDGTRLSIL.